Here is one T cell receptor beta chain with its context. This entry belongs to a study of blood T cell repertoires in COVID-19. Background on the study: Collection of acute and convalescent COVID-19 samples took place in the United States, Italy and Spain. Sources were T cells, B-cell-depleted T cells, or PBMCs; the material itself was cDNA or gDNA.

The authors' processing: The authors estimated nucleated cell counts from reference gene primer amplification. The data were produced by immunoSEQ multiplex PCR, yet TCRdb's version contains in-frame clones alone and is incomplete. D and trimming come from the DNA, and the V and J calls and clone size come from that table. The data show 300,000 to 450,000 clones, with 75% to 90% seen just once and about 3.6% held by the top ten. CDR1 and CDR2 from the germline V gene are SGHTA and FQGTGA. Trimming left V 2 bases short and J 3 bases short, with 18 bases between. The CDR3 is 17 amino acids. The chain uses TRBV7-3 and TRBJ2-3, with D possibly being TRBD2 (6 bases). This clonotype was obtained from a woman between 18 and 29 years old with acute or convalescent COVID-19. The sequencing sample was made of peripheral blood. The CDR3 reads CASSLRGAGSGTDTQYF. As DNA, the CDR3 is TGTGCCAGCAGCTTACGTGGGGCGGGGTCGGGAACAGATACGCAGTATTTT.